This T cell receptor beta chain appears in the sequencing data of a study of long-term antiretroviral therapy in people with HIV. immunoSEQ v3.0 was run at survey level. Only in-frame clones appear in the TCRdb table, and some are missing; sequencing was by immunoSEQ multiplex PCR. In the table there are around 16,000 clones, approximately 94% of which are singletons. Sequences were derived from unsorted PBMCs, sampled 6.4 years after starting antiretroviral therapy. This receptor was taken from a woman aged 45-59 years with HIV.

The CDR3 loop reads CASSLGTTVQETQYF. CDR3 DNA sequence: TGCGCCAGCAGCTTAGGAACTACGGTACAAGAGACCCAGTACTTC. The rearrangement uses TRBV5-1 and TRBJ2-5; D is ambiguous. The CDR3 totals 15 residues. Germline V gene data show CDR1 as SGHRS and CDR2 as YFSETQ. V lost 2 bases to trimming and J lost 2 bases, with 13 bases between them.